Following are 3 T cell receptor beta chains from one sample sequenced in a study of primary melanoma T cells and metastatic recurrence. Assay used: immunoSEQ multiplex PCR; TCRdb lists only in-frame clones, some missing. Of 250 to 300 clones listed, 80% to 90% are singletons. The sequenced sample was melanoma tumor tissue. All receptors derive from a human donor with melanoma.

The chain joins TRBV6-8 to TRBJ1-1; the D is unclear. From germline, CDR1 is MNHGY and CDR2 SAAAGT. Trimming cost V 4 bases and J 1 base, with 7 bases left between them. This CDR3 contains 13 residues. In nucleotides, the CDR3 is TGTGCCAGCAGTTCGGAGGAGAACACTGAAGCTTTCTTT. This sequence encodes CASSSEENTEAFF.

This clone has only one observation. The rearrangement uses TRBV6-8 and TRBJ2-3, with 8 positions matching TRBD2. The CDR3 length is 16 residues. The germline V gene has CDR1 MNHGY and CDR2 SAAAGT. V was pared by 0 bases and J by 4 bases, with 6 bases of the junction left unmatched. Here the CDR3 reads CASSYSGSGASDTQYF. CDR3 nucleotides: TGTGCCAGCAGTTACTCGGGTAGCGGGGCGTCAGATACGCAGTATTTT.

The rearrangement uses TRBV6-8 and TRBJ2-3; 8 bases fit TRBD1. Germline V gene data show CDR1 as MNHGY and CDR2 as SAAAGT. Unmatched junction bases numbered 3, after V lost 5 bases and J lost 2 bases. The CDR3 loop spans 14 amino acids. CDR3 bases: TGTGCCAGCAGTAACAGGGGGGTCACAGATACGCAGTATTTT. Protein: CASSNRGVTDTQYF.